This T cell receptor (beta chain) was captured in a study of shared clonotypes between healthy human individuals. Study-level results: Sharing across a handful of donors was seen in around 5% of naive CD4 clonotypes. Genetic and exposure-history diversity was limited by the small donor number.

Concerning this clone: The antigen is undetermined.

Investigators divided CD4+ cells into CD45RA+ naive and CD45RA-negative memory subsets. Replicate PCRs from sorted subsets contained around 200 ng DNA, which is 29,000 or so T cell genomes. Clones were read by immunoSEQ multiplex PCR, and TCRdb kept only the in-frame ones, dropping some. The data show about 2.3 million clones, with more than 80% seen just once and about 0.41% held by the top ten. Trimming left V 4 bases short and J 6 bases short, with 15 bases between. The CDR3 is 14 amino acids. Germline CDR1 is SGHDN and CDR2 is FVKESK. This chain links TRBV14 with TRBJ1-2; D gene uncertain. The clonotype originates from a man aged 18 to 30 in good health. Some clones in this sample may be carry-over from other donors' samples. Material for sequencing was naive CD4+ T cells from PBMCs. The subset is: CD45RA+ positively selected. The CDR3 region is CASSRRGEWDGYTF. Written as DNA, the CDR3 is TGTGCCAGCAGCCGCCGGGGAGAATGGGATGGCTACACCTTC.